Below, 2 T cell receptor beta chains from the same sample are listed, as sequenced in a study of vaccination effects on CD4 cells after COVID-19. The antigens these receptors bind are not known. ViraFEST assay sequencing came after antigen-specific CD4+ T cells were expanded with viral peptide pools. Scientists isolated CD4+ T cells after a roughly nine-day culture period ended. PCR showed that the person got SARS-CoV-2 infection at some point between March and December 2020. Measured with immunoSEQ multiplex PCR; TCRdb has only the in-frame clones, and not every one. The sample holds 20,000 or so clones; about 74% are singletons and the top ten take about 15%. The source was CD4+ T cells from PBMCs cultured with SARS-CoV-2 spike peptides, collected before COVID-19 vaccination. The source of these receptors is a human donor who had a prior SARS-CoV-2 infection.

In its sample, this clone is medium-sized (0.01 to 0.1%). The chain recombines TRBV29-1 with TRBJ2-7; D gene ambiguous. The V and J ends lost 4 bases and 2 bases respectively, with 9 bases between them. CDR1 is SQVTM, CDR2 ANQGSEA, per germline. The CDR3 contains 12 residues. CDR3: CSVAAVPYEQYF. The CDR3 nucleotides read TGCAGCGTTGCCGCTGTTCCCTACGAGCAGTACTTC.

In this sample, this clone turned up a few times. V gene TRBV14 combines with J gene TRBJ1-1; 8 bases map to TRBD1. V lost 3 bases to trimming and J lost 1 base; unmatched junction nucleotides: 13. CDR3 length: 18 amino acids. Germline V gives CDR1 SGHDN, CDR2 FVKESK. CDR3 DNA sequence: TGTGCCAGCAGCCAGATCTTGCAGGGGGCCGAGGGGAACACTGAAGCTTTCTTT. Translated: CASSQILQGAEGNTEAFF.